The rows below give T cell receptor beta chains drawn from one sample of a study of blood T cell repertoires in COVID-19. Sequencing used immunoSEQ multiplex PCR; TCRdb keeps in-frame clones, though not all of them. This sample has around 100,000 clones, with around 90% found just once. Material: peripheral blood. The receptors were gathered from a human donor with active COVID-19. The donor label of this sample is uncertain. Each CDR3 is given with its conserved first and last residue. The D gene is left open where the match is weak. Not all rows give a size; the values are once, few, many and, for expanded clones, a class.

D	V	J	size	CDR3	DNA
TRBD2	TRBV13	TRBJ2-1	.	CASSLGLAGGLSYNEQFF	TGTGCCAGCAGCTTAGGACTAGCGGGGGGATTATCCTACAATGAGCAGTTCTTC
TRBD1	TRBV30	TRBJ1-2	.	CAWIGFRGSGYGYTF	TGTGCCTGGATTGGATTCAGGGGGTCCGGCTATGGCTACACCTTC
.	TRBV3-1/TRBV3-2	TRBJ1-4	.	CASSLPRGRVGEKLFF	TGTGCCAGCAGCCTCCCAAGGGGCAGGGTAGGCGAAAAACTGTTTTTT
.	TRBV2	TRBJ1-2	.	CASSESSDYGYTF	TGTGCCAGCAGTGAATCCTCAGACTATGGCTACACCTTC
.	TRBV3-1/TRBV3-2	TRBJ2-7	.	CASSQGVDLHGEQYF	TGTGCCAGCAGCCAAGGGGTGGACTTACACGGCGAGCAGTACTTC
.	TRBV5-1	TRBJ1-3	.	CASSAGTGSGNTIYF	TGCGCCAGCAGCGCCGGCACGGGCTCTGGAAACACCATATATTTT
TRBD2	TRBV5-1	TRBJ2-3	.	CASSLRTSGGSTDTQYF	TGCGCCAGCAGCTTACGGACTAGCGGGGGAAGCACAGATACGCAGTATTTT
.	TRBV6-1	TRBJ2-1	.	CASSEVGGGEQFF	TGTGCCAGCAGTGAGGTGGGGGGAGGAGAGCAGTTCTTC
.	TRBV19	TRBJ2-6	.	CASRGAGSGANVLTF	TGTGCCAGTAGAGGGGCAGGCTCTGGGGCCAACGTCCTGACTTTC
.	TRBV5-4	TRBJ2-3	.	CASSLELVPIIDTQYF	TGTGCCAGCAGCTTGGAACTAGTTCCGATTATAGATACGCAGTATTTT
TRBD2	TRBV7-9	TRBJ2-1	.	CASSDGLAGDEQFF	TGTGCCAGCAGCGACGGACTAGCGGGGGATGAGCAGTTCTTC
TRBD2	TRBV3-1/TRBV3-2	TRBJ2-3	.	CASSQFRTPLLHLLNGGGPDTQYF	TGTGCCAGCAGCCAATTCCGGACTCCCCTTCTCCATCTCCTTAACGGGGGGGGTCCAGATACGCAGTATTTT
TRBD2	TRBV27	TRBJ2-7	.	CASSLGEGYEQYF	TGTGCCAGCAGTTTAGGGGAGGGGTACGAGCAGTACTTC
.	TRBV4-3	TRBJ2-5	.	CASSRSSQETQYF	TGCGCCAGCAGCCGAAGTAGCCAAGAGACCCAGTACTTC
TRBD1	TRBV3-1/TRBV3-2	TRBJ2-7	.	CASSETGNEQYF	TGTGCCAGCAGCGAGACAGGGAACGAGCAGTACTTC
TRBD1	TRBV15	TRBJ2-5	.	CATSRDGQVQETQYF	TGTGCCACCAGCAGAGATGGACAGGTCCAAGAGACCCAGTACTTC
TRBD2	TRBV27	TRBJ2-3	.	CASSLGLVSTDTQYF	TGTGCCAGCAGTTTGGGACTAGTTAGCACAGATACGCAGTATTTT
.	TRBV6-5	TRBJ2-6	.	CASSPGGPGANVLTF	TGTGCCAGCAGCCCCGGGGGGCCTGGGGCCAACGTCCTGACTTTC
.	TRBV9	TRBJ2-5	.	CASSVEGGQETQYF	TGTGCCAGCAGCGTAGAGGGGGGGCAAGAGACCCAGTACTTC
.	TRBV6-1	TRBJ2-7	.	CASSELASRPRGYEQYF	TGTGCCAGCAGTGAATTAGCGTCCCGCCCCCGGGGATACGAGCAGTACTTC
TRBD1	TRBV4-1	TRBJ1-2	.	CASSQPGQNYGYTF	TGCGCCAGCAGCCAACCGGGACAGAACTATGGCTACACCTTC
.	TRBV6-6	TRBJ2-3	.	CASGAADTQYF	TGTGCCAGCGGGGCCGCAGATACGCAGTATTTT
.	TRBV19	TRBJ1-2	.	CASSILGLGGYTF	TGTGCCAGTAGTATTCTGGGGCTTGGCGGCTACACCTTC
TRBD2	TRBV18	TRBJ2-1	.	CASSPWGVRTGTSGGNEQFF	TGTGCCAGCTCACCCTGGGGCGTCCGAACCGGGACTAGCGGGGGGAATGAGCAGTTCTTC
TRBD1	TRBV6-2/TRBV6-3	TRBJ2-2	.	CASSRPRTGGAGELFF	TGTGCCAGCAGTCGGCCACGGACAGGGGGAGCCGGGGAGCTGTTTTTT
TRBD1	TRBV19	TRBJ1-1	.	CASIPGYGQGIGNTEAFF	TGTGCCAGTATTCCCGGATATGGACAGGGCATTGGAAACACTGAAGCTTTCTTT
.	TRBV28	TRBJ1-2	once	CASSPPGKGVGGYTF	TGTGCCAGCAGTCCCCCAGGGAAGGGGGTTGGAGGCTACACCTTC
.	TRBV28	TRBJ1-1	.	CASSTGQREAFF	TGTGCCAGCAGTACAGGTCAGCGTGAAGCTTTCTTT
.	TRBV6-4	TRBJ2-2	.	CASSEWAGVGELFF	TGTGCCAGCAGTGAATGGGCAGGGGTCGGGGAGCTGTTTTTT
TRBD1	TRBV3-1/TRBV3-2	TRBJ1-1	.	CASSYYRGDAEAFF	TGTGCCAGCAGCTACTACAGGGGGGACGCTGAAGCTTTCTTT
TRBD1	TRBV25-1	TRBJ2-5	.	CASSVMTGGTQYF	TGTGCCAGCAGTGTAATGACAGGGGGGACCCAGTACTTC
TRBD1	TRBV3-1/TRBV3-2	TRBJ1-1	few	CASSQQEGSGQGNTEAFF	TGTGCCAGCAGCCAGCAAGAGGGTTCGGGACAGGGCAACACTGAAGCTTTCTTT
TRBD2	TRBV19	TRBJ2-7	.	CASSTGLASPVYEQYF	TGTGCCAGTAGTACCGGACTAGCGTCTCCGGTTTACGAGCAGTACTTC
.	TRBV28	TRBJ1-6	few	CASSLPRAGGVVPLHF	TGTGCCAGCAGTTTACCCCGTGCAGGAGGCGTAGTACCCCTCCACTTT
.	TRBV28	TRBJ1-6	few	CASSFRDTLSSYNSPLHF	TGTGCCAGCAGTTTCCGGGACACCCTAAGCTCCTATAATTCACCCCTCCACTTT
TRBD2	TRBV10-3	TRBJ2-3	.	CAISAGGLATTDTQYF	TGTGCCATCAGTGCCGGCGGACTAGCGACTACAGATACGCAGTATTTT
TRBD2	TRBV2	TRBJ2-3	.	CASSEAGEGTQYF	TGTGCCAGCAGTGAAGCGGGGGAGGGTACGCAGTATTTT
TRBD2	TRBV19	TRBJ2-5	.	CASSARRGGLETQYF	TGTGCCAGTAGTGCCCGGCGGGGGGGCTTGGAGACCCAGTACTTC
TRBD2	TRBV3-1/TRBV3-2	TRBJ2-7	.	CASSPNTGGPYEQYF	TGTGCCAGCAGCCCCAATACGGGGGGACCGTACGAGCAGTACTTC
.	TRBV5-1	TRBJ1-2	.	CASSLAPSNYGYTF	TGCGCCAGCAGCTTGGCCCCTTCTAACTATGGCTACACCTTC
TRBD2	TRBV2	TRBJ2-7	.	CASSEYVAGGGYEQYF	TGTGCCAGCAGTGAATACGTGGCGGGGGGCGGGTACGAGCAGTACTTC
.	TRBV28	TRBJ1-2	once	CASSSYGESGYTF	TGTGCCAGCAGTTCATACGGGGAAAGCGGCTACACCTTC